The clone carrying this T cell receptor (beta chain) was detected a few times. The germline gives CDR1 MNHEY, CDR2 SMNVEV (reference sequence). CDR3 length equals 17 residues. With V trimmed by 6 bases and J by 2 bases, 8 bases remained unmatched. The table came from immunoSEQ multiplex PCR; TCRdb's copy has only in-frame clones and leaves some out. The profile shows approximately 200,000 clones, about 72% of them singletons. The sample is drawn from a study of cytotoxic CD8 clonotypes in ibrutinib-treated CLL. The sample in question was PBMCs, obtained after 24 months of ibrutinib treatment. The TCR was taken from a human donor with chronic lymphocytic leukemia. The chain has TRBV27 and TRBJ2-2, with 11 bases fitting TRBD2. The DNA of the CDR3 is TGTGCCAGCAGCCGACCGGGACTAGCGGCCAACACCGGGGAGCTGTTTTTT. Translating it yields CASSRPGLAANTGELFF.